The 22 T cell receptor beta chains below come from one sample, sequenced in a study of cytomegalovirus exposure and HLA in healthy donors. It was with 60 Vbeta and 13 Jbeta primers that the PCR ran. Assay: immunoSEQ multiplex PCR; the TCRdb copy retains only in-frame clones and omits some. The sample yields some 120,000 clones, around 70% seen once. Sequenced material: PBMCs. The receptors here all came from a man aged 40-50 years in good health and CMV-seropositive.

CDR3 DNA sequence: TGTGCCAGCAGTCTGGCGGGGACAGGGGGCACATCCTACAATGAGCAGTTCTTC. It yields the protein CASSLAGTGGTSYNEQFF. V usage is TRBV5-6 and J usage is TRBJ2-1, with TRBD1 matching 12 bases. Trimming removed 5 bases from V and 1 base from J; junction bases left unmatched: 10. CDR3 length equals 18 residues. From germline, CDR1 is SGHDT and CDR2 YYEEEE. Using reference TRBV5-6 and TRBJ2-1 for the parts outside the CDR3, the full variable domain is DAGVTQSPTHLIKTRGQQVTLRCSPKSGHDTVSWYQQALGQGPQFIFQYYEEEERQRGNFPDRFSGHQFPNYSSELNVNALLLGDSALYLCASSLAGTGGTSYNEQFFGPGTRLTVL.

The J gene is TRBJ2-5, the V gene TRBV7-2; D perhaps matches TRBD2 (6 bases). Germline V gene sequence: CDR1 SGHTA, CDR2 FQGNSA. V was cut by 5 bases and J by 5 bases, with 30 bases left in between. The CDR3 has 19 residues. CDR3 coding DNA: TGTGCCAGCAGCCGAGTGGCCAGGCTAGCGAACTTAGTACGGGAGACCCAGTACTTC. This codes for CASSRVARLANLVRETQYF. The entire variable domain, with the rest obtained from reference TRBV7-2 and TRBJ2-5, is as follows: GAGVSQSPSNKVTEKGKDVELRCDPISGHTALYWYRQSLGQGLEFLIYFQGNSAPDKSGLPSDRFSAERTGGSVSTLTIQRTQQEDSAVYLCASSRVARLANLVRETQYFGPGTRLLVL.

The V and J genes are TRBV6-1 and TRBJ2-2; D call uncertain. Trimming left V 3 bases short and J 2 bases short, with 7 bases between. The V gene's germline CDR1 is MNHNS and CDR2 SASEGT. The CDR3 is made up of 14 amino acids. The CDR3 nucleotides are TGTGCCAGCAGTGAGGTACTTAACACCGGGGAGCTGTTTTTT. Translated: CASSEVLNTGELFF.

This clone has more than one count but fewer than ten. The chain has TRBV19 and TRBJ1-4; maybe TRBD1 (6 bases). Trimming took 7 bases from V and 10 from J, leaving 13 bases between them. This CDR3 is 12 amino acids long. Germline CDR1 is LNHDA and CDR2 is SQIVND (reference sequence). The CDR3 coding sequence is TGTGCCAGTACAGGGGAAGGTGTAAAACTGTTTTTT. It is translated as CASTGEGVKLFF.

This chain links TRBV7-2 with TRBJ2-7, with TRBD1 matching 9 bases. This CDR3 has 14 residues. CDR1 and CDR2 (germline): SGHTA, FQGNSA. The ends lost 5 bases at V and 7 bases at J; junction bases unmatched: 9. The CDR3 DNA reads TGTGCCAGCAGCCCCTCGGGACAGGGCTGGGAGCAGTACTTC. Protein product: CASSPSGQGWEQYF.

V and J are TRBV9 and TRBJ2-7, with TRBD2 matching 9 bases. Germline V gene data show CDR1 as SGDLS and CDR2 as YYNGEE. V lost 2 bases and J lost 1; bases outside the gene matches: 4. The CDR3 runs 15 residues. In nucleotides, the CDR3 is TGTGCCAGCAGCGTCGCTAGCGGGACATCCTACGAGCAGTACTTC. This translates into CASSVASGTSYEQYF.

This clone was picked up a small number of times. CDR3 protein: CASSPYKTGEKLFF. For the CDR3, the DNA is TGTGCCAGCAGTCCCTACAAAACGGGAGAAAAACTGTTTTTT. The chain has TRBV27 and TRBJ1-4; D is undetermined. Germline V gene lookup returns CDR1 MNHEY and CDR2 SMNVEV (reference sequence). V was pared by 5 bases and J by 8 bases, with 15 bases between. This CDR3 comprises 14 residues.

J is TRBJ1-1 and V is TRBV29-1; D perhaps matches TRBD1 (5 bases). The CDR3 runs to 13 residues. Germline CDR1 reads SQVTM; CDR2 reads ANQGSEA. V dropped 7 bases and J dropped 14 bases, with 26 bases sitting between them. CDR3 protein: CSGAGDTGRDGFF. The CDR3 DNA reads as TGCAGCGGCGCGGGGGATACAGGTCGGGATGGCTTCTTT. The complete variable domain, with remaining parts taken from reference TRBV29-1 and TRBJ1-1, reads SAVISQKPSRDICQRGTSLTIQCQVDSQVTMMFWYRQQPGQSLTLIATANQGSEATYESGFVIDKFPISRPNLTFSTLTVSNMSPEDSSIYLCSGAGDTGRDGFFGQGTRLTVV.

This chain uses TRBV5-1 with TRBJ2-7, with 10 bases matching TRBD1. The CDR3 runs 15 residues. The V gene's germline CDR1 is SGHRS and CDR2 YFSETQ. With V trimmed by 5 bases and J by 4 bases, 9 bases remained unmatched. CDR3 protein: CASRAGTGVFYEQYF. The CDR3 nucleotides are TGCGCCAGCAGGGCTGGGACAGGGGTTTTTTACGAGCAGTACTTC.

V gene TRBV2 combines with J gene TRBJ2-5, with a weak D call TRBD1 (5 bases). V gave up 5 bases and J gave up 3 bases, with 13 bases separating them. The CDR3 runs 14 residues. Germline CDR1 is SNHLY and CDR2 is FYNNEI. The CDR3 sequence is CASSLRQTEETQYF. CDR3 DNA sequence: TGTGCCAGCAGTTTGAGACAGACAGAAGAGACCCAGTACTTC.

The V gene is TRBV20-1, the J gene TRBJ2-7, with a weak D call TRBD2 (7 bases). Per the germline V gene, CDR1 is DFQATT and CDR2 is SNEGSKA (reference sequence). This CDR3 has 10 residues. The ends were cut back, 5 bases at V and 6 bases at J, with 8 bases in the middle. The CDR3 nucleotides are TGCAGTGCTGGGGGGGCCGAGCAGTACTTC. This codes for CSAGGAEQYF.

This chain joins TRBV9 and TRBJ2-2; 10 bases match TRBD2. The CDR3 runs 15 residues. Germline CDR1 is SGDLS and CDR2 is YYNGEE. The V segment lost 3 bases and the J segment 1 base; nucleotides outside the gene matches: 0. Here the CDR3 DNA reads TGTGCCAGCAGCGCTAGCGGGAGGAACACCGGGGAGCTGTTTTTT. Protein sequence: CASSASGRNTGELFF.

This chain connects TRBV5-1 to TRBJ2-5; 14 bases match TRBD2. The CDR3 runs 17 residues. Trimming at V came to 3 bases and at J to 1 base, leaving 5 bases not matched to a gene. CDR1 is SGHRS and CDR2 is YFSETQ in the germline V gene. CDR3 DNA sequence: TGCGCCAGCAGCTGGGGGGGGACTAGCGGGAGCCAAGAGACCCAGTACTTC. Translating gives CASSWGGTSGSQETQYF.

This clone was recorded once. V is TRBV6-1 and J is TRBJ2-1; 13 nucleotides match TRBD2. V trimming: 4 bases; J trimming: 15 bases; junction bases outside the gene matches: 9. This CDR3 comprises 14 residues. The V gene's germline CDR1 is MNHNS and CDR2 SASEGT. The CDR3 nucleotides read TGTGCCAGCAGTGGGACCTCACTAGCGGGGGGGCGGTTCTTC. Amino acid sequence: CASSGTSLAGGRFF.

This clone occurred a few times. The V gene is TRBV10-2, the J gene TRBJ1-1; 7 bases align to TRBD1. The CDR3 is 15 residues long. The ends lost 3 bases at V and 0 bases at J; junction bases unmatched: 4. Germline V lookup: CDR1 WSHSY, CDR2 SAAADI. The CDR3 protein is CASSDLDRLNTEAFF. CDR3 DNA sequence: TGCGCCAGCAGTGACTTGGACAGGTTGAACACTGAAGCTTTCTTT.

The sample holds a few counts of this clone. The chain joins TRBV19 to TRBJ1-5; the D gene is possibly TRBD1 (5 bases). Germline V gene lookup returns CDR1 LNHDA and CDR2 SQIVND (reference sequence). V dropped 5 bases and J dropped 3 bases, with 11 bases sitting between them. The CDR3 is made up of 14 amino acids. CDR3 residues: CASSFRGDNQPQHF. The CDR3 region has the DNA TGTGCCAGTAGTTTCCGGGGGGACAATCAGCCCCAGCATTTT.

The chain uses TRBV11-2 and TRBJ2-5; 11 nucleotides agree with TRBD2. Unmatched junction bases numbered 3, after V lost 1 base and J lost 2 bases. Germline CDR1 reads SGHAT; CDR2 reads FQNNGV. This CDR3 is 16 amino acids long. The CDR3 spells CASSLAGLAVQETQYF. The CDR3, as DNA: TGTGCCAGCAGCTTAGCGGGACTAGCGGTACAAGAGACCCAGTACTTC.

V and J are TRBV4-2 and TRBJ2-1; 9 bases are shared with TRBD2. The V gene end was trimmed by 2 bases and the J gene end by 6 bases; junction bases not matched to a gene: 11. Germline V gene data show CDR1 as LGHNA and CDR2 as YNFKEQ. The CDR3 length is 17 residues. This chain's CDR3 is CASSQPRGAGGGNEQFF. The CDR3, as DNA: TGTGCCAGCAGCCAACCGCGAGGAGCGGGGGGCGGCAATGAGCAGTTCTTC.

This clone was found a few times. The rearrangement links TRBV28 to TRBJ2-1; D might be TRBD1 (5 bases). This CDR3 is 11 amino acids long. Deletions cut 3 bases from V and 10 bases from J, with 7 bases between. Germline CDR1 and CDR2: MDHEN and SYDVKM. CDR3 protein: CASSLGREQFF. CDR3 coding DNA: TGTGCCAGCAGTTTGGGGCGCGAGCAGTTCTTC.

This rearrangement joins TRBV11-1 to TRBJ1-6, with D perhaps matching TRBD1 (6 bases). This CDR3 comprises 16 residues. V lost 3 bases and J 7 bases, leaving 16 bases between the germline ends. Germline V gives CDR1 SGHAT, CDR2 FQDESV (reference sequence). The CDR3 here is CASSFGQPGGNSPLHF. CDR3 coding DNA: TGTGCCAGCAGCTTTGGACAGCCCGGGGGGAATTCACCCCTCCACTTT.

V gene TRBV27 combines with J gene TRBJ1-6; possible D gene TRBD1, 6 bases. Germline V gene data show CDR1 as MNHEY and CDR2 as SMNVEV (reference sequence). With 6 bases removed from V and 0 bases from J, the gap between germline ends came to 12 bases. The CDR3 length is 16 residues. Written as DNA, the CDR3 is TGTGCCAGCAGGATACAGGGTCCCTCCTATAATTCACCCCTCCACTTT. It is translated as CASRIQGPSYNSPLHF.

The chain uses TRBV7-6 and TRBJ2-1; 9 bases agree with TRBD2. Germline loops: CDR1 SGHVS, CDR2 FNYEAQ. J lost 6 bases, V lost 3 bases, and 6 bases had no gene match. The CDR3 has 15 amino acids. In nucleotides, the CDR3 is TGTGCCAGCAGCTTTAGGCGGGGGGGCGGCAATGAGCAGTTCTTC. It yields the protein CASSFRRGGGNEQFF.